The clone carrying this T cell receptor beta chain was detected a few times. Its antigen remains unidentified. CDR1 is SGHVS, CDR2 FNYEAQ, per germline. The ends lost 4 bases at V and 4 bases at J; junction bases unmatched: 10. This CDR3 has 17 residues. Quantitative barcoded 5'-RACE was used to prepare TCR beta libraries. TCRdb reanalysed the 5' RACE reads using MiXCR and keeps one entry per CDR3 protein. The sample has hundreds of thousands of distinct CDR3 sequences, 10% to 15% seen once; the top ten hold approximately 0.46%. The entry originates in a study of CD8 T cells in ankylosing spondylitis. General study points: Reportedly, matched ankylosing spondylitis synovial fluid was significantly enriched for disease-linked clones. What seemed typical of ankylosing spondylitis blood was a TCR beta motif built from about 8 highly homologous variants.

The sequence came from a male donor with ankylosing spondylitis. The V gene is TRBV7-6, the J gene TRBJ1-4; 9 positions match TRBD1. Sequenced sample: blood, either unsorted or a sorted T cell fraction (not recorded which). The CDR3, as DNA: TGTGCCAGCAGCTACCGGACAGGGGATACGATTAATGAAAAACTGTTTTTT. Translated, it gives CASSYRTGDTINEKLFF. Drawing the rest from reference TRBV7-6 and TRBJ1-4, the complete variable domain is GAGVSQSPRYKVTKRGQDVALRCDPISGHVSLYWYRQALGQGPEFLTYFNYEAQQDKSGLPNDRFSAERPEGSISTLTIQRTEQRDSAMYRCASSYRTGDTINEKLFFGSGTQLSVL.